These T cell receptor beta chains were read from a single sample in a study of cytomegalovirus exposure and HLA in healthy donors. Here immunoSEQ multiplex PCR was the method, and the copy in TCRdb shows in-frame clones only, minus some. Among 150,000 to 200,000 clones listed, approximately 65% were seen once. Input material: PBMCs. These receptors all come from a man in his forties in good health and CMV-seronegative. CDR3s include the opening cysteine and the closing phenylalanine or tryptophan. D genes are given only for firm matches. Only some rows state a clone size, as once, few, many or a class for expanded clones.

D: TRBD2
V: TRBV5-1
J: TRBJ2-3
size: NA
DNA: TGCGCCAGCAGCCCCGGAGCGGGGGAGACAGATACGCAGTATTTT
CDR3: CASSPGAGETDTQYF

D: NA
V: TRBV11-3
J: TRBJ2-2
size: few
DNA: TGTGCCAGCAGCTTAGTATCGGGGGCCGGGGAGCTGTTTTTT
CDR3: CASSLVSGAGELFF

D: NA
V: TRBV6-5
J: TRBJ1-1
size: NA
DNA: TGTGCCAGCAGCAGGACAGAGAACACTGAAGCTTTCTTT
CDR3: CASSRTENTEAFF

D: TRBD1
V: TRBV5-5
J: TRBJ2-7
size: few
DNA: TGTGCCAGCAGCTATCAACGGACAGGTCTCAACGAGCAGTACTTC
CDR3: CASSYQRTGLNEQYF

D: NA
V: TRBV27
J: TRBJ2-4
size: NA
DNA: TGTGCCAGCAGTTTTCAGGTTCCCCTAGCCAAAAACATTCAGTACTTC
CDR3: CASSFQVPLAKNIQYF

D: NA
V: TRBV7-9
J: TRBJ2-3
size: few
DNA: TGTGCCAGCAGCATTACTAGCACAGATACGCAGTATTTT
CDR3: CASSITSTDTQYF

D: TRBD1
V: TRBV11-2
J: TRBJ1-4
size: NA
DNA: TGTGCCAGCAGCTTAGTAGGGACAGTTAATGAAAAACTGTTTTTT
CDR3: CASSLVGTVNEKLFF

D: TRBD1
V: TRBV28
J: TRBJ1-2
size: NA
DNA: TGTGCCAGCAGTGGGACAGGGGAGTCGAGCTACACCTTC
CDR3: CASSGTGESSYTF

D: NA
V: TRBV11-2
J: TRBJ1-2
size: NA
DNA: TGTGCCAGCAGGAGAGGAGACACGGAGGGTAGGGGCTACACCTTC
CDR3: CASRRGDTEGRGYTF

D: NA
V: TRBV5-1
J: TRBJ2-3
size: NA
DNA: TGCGCCAGCAGCTTGGATAGCCCAGATACGCAGTATTTT
CDR3: CASSLDSPDTQYF

D: NA
V: TRBV6-5
J: TRBJ1-1
size: few
DNA: TGTGCCAGCAGTGCAAACAGGGTGGAAAACACTGAAGCTTTCTTT
CDR3: CASSANRVENTEAFF

D: TRBD2
V: TRBV5-1
J: TRBJ2-3
size: NA
DNA: TGCGCCAGCAGCAAGCGGGAGGGGACAGATACGCAGTATTTT
CDR3: CASSKREGTDTQYF

D: TRBD2
V: TRBV7-9
J: TRBJ2-2
size: once
DNA: TGTTCCAGCAGTCCAGGAGGGACTATTAACACCGGGGAGCTGTTTTTT
CDR3: CSSSPGGTINTGELFF

D: TRBD1
V: TRBV27
J: TRBJ1-4
size: NA
DNA: TGTGCCAGCAGTTTAGGGACAGGGGTCGGGGAAAAACTGTTTTTT
CDR3: CASSLGTGVGEKLFF

D: NA
V: TRBV6-1
J: TRBJ1-6
size: NA
DNA: TGTGCCAGCAGTGAAAGGTCAGGGAATTCACCCCTCCACTTT
CDR3: CASSERSGNSPLHF

D: TRBD1
V: TRBV7-2
J: TRBJ2-3
size: NA
DNA: TGTGCCAGCCACGGACAGGGAACAGATACGCAGTATTTT
CDR3: CASHGQGTDTQYF

D: TRBD1
V: TRBV7-2
J: TRBJ2-5
size: NA
DNA: TGTGCCAGCAGCTTAAGAGGGACAGCGAAAGAGACCCAGTACTTC
CDR3: CASSLRGTAKETQYF

D: TRBD2
V: TRBV30
J: TRBJ2-1
size: NA
DNA: TGTGCCTGGAGTGACCTGCTAGCGGGAGGCCTCTATGACAATGAGCAGTTCTTC
CDR3: CAWSDLLAGGLYDNEQFF

D: NA
V: TRBV19
J: TRBJ2-2
size: NA
DNA: TGTGCCAGTAGTTACACAGGGTTGGACACCGGGGAGCTGTTTTTT
CDR3: CASSYTGLDTGELFF

D: TRBD1
V: TRBV19
J: TRBJ2-3
size: NA
DNA: TGTGCCAGTACGGGGAGCAGGGGGACAGATACGCAGTATTTT
CDR3: CASTGSRGTDTQYF

D: TRBD1
V: TRBV5-4
J: TRBJ1-4
size: few
DNA: TGTGCCAGCAGCTTGGCAGGGCCAGGGGGAAAACTGTTTTTT
CDR3: CASSLAGPGGKLFF

D: TRBD2
V: TRBV5-1
J: TRBJ2-5
size: NA
DNA: TGCGCCAGCAGCTTTCTCCGGGAGGGGGAGACCCAGTACTTC
CDR3: CASSFLREGETQYF

D: NA
V: TRBV27
J: TRBJ2-7
size: NA
DNA: TGTGCCAGCAGTTTGGCAGGATCTTCCTACGAGCAGTACTTC
CDR3: CASSLAGSSYEQYF

D: TRBD1
V: TRBV19
J: TRBJ2-1
size: NA
DNA: TGTGCCAGTAGCCCCCCCGGGACAGGGTTATCCAATGAGCAGTTCTTC
CDR3: CASSPPGTGLSNEQFF

D: TRBD1
V: TRBV27
J: TRBJ1-1
size: NA
DNA: TGTGCCAGCAGTCGGGGATCGGGACAGAAGAACACTGAAGCTTTCTTT
CDR3: CASSRGSGQKNTEAFF

D: TRBD2
V: TRBV6-1
J: TRBJ2-1
size: NA
DNA: TGTGCCAGCAGAGGTACTAGCGGAGCGTGGAATGAGCAGTTCTTC
CDR3: CASRGTSGAWNEQFF

D: TRBD1
V: TRBV28
J: TRBJ2-2
size: NA
DNA: TGTGCCAGCAGTTTAAAGGGGGGGACAGGGCCTAACTTGGCGAACACCGGGGAGCTGTTTTTT
CDR3: CASSLKGGTGPNLANTGELFF

D: TRBD1
V: TRBV5-1
J: TRBJ1-2
size: NA
DNA: TGCGCCAGCAGCTTGGCCGCGGGAGGACAGGCTCTTGGCTACACCTTC
CDR3: CASSLAAGGQALGYTF

D: TRBD1
V: TRBV7-2
J: TRBJ2-7
size: NA
DNA: TGTGCCAGCAGCCTGATGGGGACAGGGGGCCTATACGAGCAGTACTTC
CDR3: CASSLMGTGGLYEQYF

D: NA
V: TRBV25-1
J: TRBJ2-7
size: NA
DNA: TGTGCCAGCAGTGGATCTCAGGAGCAGTACTTC
CDR3: CASSGSQEQYF

D: NA
V: TRBV2
J: TRBJ1-3
size: NA
DNA: TGTGCCAGCAGTGAACAACTACTCTCTGGAAACACCATATATTTT
CDR3: CASSEQLLSGNTIYF

D: TRBD1
V: TRBV5-5
J: TRBJ1-1
size: NA
DNA: TGTGCCAGCAGCTTGGTACTTGGGACAGCCACTGAAGCTTTCTTT
CDR3: CASSLVLGTATEAFF

D: NA
V: TRBV30
J: TRBJ1-1
size: once
DNA: TGTGCCTGGAGTGTAGGGGGTCCGGTGAACACTGAAGCTTTCTTT
CDR3: CAWSVGGPVNTEAFF

D: TRBD1
V: TRBV27
J: TRBJ1-6
size: NA
DNA: TGTGCCAGCAAAGGACAGGACCTCTCAGGATATTCACCCCTCCACTTT
CDR3: CASKGQDLSGYSPLHF

D: NA
V: TRBV7-9
J: TRBJ1-1
size: NA
DNA: TGTGCCAGCAGCTACGCCACTGACAGGAACACTGAAGCTTTCTTT
CDR3: CASSYATDRNTEAFF

D: NA
V: TRBV5-6
J: TRBJ2-4
size: few
DNA: TGTGCCAGCAGCTCGTACCTCAGGGCAGAAGTAGCCAAAAACATTCAGTACTTC
CDR3: CASSSYLRAEVAKNIQYF

D: TRBD2
V: TRBV10-3
J: TRBJ2-1
size: NA
DNA: TGTGCCATCAGTAGAATTAGCGGGAGTAGGAATGAGCAGTTCTTC
CDR3: CAISRISGSRNEQFF

D: NA
V: TRBV7-6
J: TRBJ2-2
size: NA
DNA: TGTGCCAGCAGCACTTCAGGGTCCGGGGAGCTGTTTTTT
CDR3: CASSTSGSGELFF

D: TRBD2
V: TRBV4-2
J: TRBJ2-5
size: few
DNA: TGTGCCAGCAGCCAAGTTAGCGGGGGGGGTCAAGAGACCCAGTACTTC
CDR3: CASSQVSGGGQETQYF

D: TRBD2
V: TRBV7-2
J: TRBJ2-1
size: NA
DNA: TGTGCCAGCAGCTTAGTGTCTAGCGGGAGCGATGAGCAGTTCTTC
CDR3: CASSLVSSGSDEQFF

D: TRBD1
V: TRBV2
J: TRBJ1-4
size: NA
DNA: TGTGCCAGCACGGTAGAACCGGGGACAGGGCCCGCGTTTTTT
CDR3: CASTVEPGTGPAFF

D: TRBD2
V: TRBV11-2
J: TRBJ2-1
size: NA
DNA: TGTGCCAGCAGCTTTAGCGGGAGTAGCAATGAGCAGTTCTTC
CDR3: CASSFSGSSNEQFF

D: TRBD2
V: TRBV29-1
J: TRBJ2-5
size: NA
DNA: TGCAGCGCTGATGGTACGGGGGGGCCAGGAGAGACCCAGTACTTC
CDR3: CSADGTGGPGETQYF

D: TRBD1
V: TRBV6-5
J: TRBJ2-1
size: once
DNA: TGTGCCAGCAGTTACCGGGACAGGACATACAATGAGCAGTTCTTC
CDR3: CASSYRDRTYNEQFF